Following are 2 T cell receptor beta chains from one sample sequenced in a study of OX40 agonist ivuxolimab in advanced cancers. Here immunoSEQ multiplex PCR was the method, and the copy in TCRdb shows in-frame clones only, minus some. The repertoire includes about 71,000 clones, about 93% of them detected once, and about 15% sits in the top ten. Sequenced here: CD4+ or CD8+ T cells sorted from blood, sampled in a trial of the OX40 agonist ivuxolimab. The receptors stem from an adult with an advanced solid tumor such as melanoma, head and neck, liver or kidney cancer.

This clone was recorded once. The chain carries TRBV4-3 and TRBJ1-1; 7 bases line up with TRBD1. The CDR3 consists of 14 residues. Losses at the gene ends were 6 bases for V and 5 bases for J; bases not matched to a gene: 9. In germline, CDR1 is LGHNA, CDR2 YSLEER. The CDR3 coding sequence is TGCGCCAGCAGGTTCGAAGGGGGCTCGACTGAAGCTTTCTTT. It is translated as CASRFEGGSTEAFF.

J is TRBJ1-1 and V is TRBV4-2; D is possibly TRBD1 (6 bases). V was trimmed by 0 bases and J by 4 bases, leaving 12 bases between them. The length of the CDR3 is 15 residues. Germline V gene data show CDR1 as LGHNA and CDR2 as YNFKEQ. The CDR3 loop is CASSQDSGASTEAFF. The CDR3, as DNA: TGTGCCAGCAGCCAAGATTCGGGGGCGAGCACTGAAGCTTTCTTT.